This TCR beta chain was identified during a study of T cell changes during pregnancy in multiple sclerosis. V was cut by 2 bases and J by 0 bases, with 8 bases left in between. The CDR3 runs to 14 residues. Germline V gene lookup returns CDR1 SGDLS and CDR2 YYNGEE. Clones were sequenced by immunoSEQ multiplex PCR, and TCRdb holds only the in-frame ones, with some missing. The sample has over 30,000 clones; 90% to 95% are singletons. The sequenced sample was CD4+ T cells from peripheral blood mononuclear cells, obtained in the third trimester of pregnancy. This rearrangement joins TRBV9 to TRBJ1-1; D possibly corresponds to TRBD1 (6 bases). The receptor's source is a female donor in good health, enrolled as a control in a pregnancy study. CDR3 sequence (DNA): TGTGCCAGCAGCGTCGGGACATTGAACACTGAAGCTTTCTTT. This codes for CASSVGTLNTEAFF.